The source of this T cell receptor (beta chain) is a study of tumor T cells in aggressive B-cell lymphoma. The repertoire was sequenced with immunoSEQ multiplex PCR; TCRdb's copy has only in-frame clones and lacks some. The data hold 2,000 to 2,500 clones, with around 87% observed a single time. V was trimmed by 3 bases and J by 0 bases, leaving 6 bases between them. The CDR3 totals 14 residues. CDR1 MNHNS and CDR2 SASEGT come from the germline V gene. Sequenced: tumor tissue. The sequence came from an adult with diffuse large B cell lymphoma. The chain carries TRBV6-1 and TRBJ2-4; D unresolved. In nucleotides, the CDR3 is TGTGCCAGCAGTGATGGGCTAGCCAAAAACATTCAGTACTTC. It yields the protein CASSDGLAKNIQYF.